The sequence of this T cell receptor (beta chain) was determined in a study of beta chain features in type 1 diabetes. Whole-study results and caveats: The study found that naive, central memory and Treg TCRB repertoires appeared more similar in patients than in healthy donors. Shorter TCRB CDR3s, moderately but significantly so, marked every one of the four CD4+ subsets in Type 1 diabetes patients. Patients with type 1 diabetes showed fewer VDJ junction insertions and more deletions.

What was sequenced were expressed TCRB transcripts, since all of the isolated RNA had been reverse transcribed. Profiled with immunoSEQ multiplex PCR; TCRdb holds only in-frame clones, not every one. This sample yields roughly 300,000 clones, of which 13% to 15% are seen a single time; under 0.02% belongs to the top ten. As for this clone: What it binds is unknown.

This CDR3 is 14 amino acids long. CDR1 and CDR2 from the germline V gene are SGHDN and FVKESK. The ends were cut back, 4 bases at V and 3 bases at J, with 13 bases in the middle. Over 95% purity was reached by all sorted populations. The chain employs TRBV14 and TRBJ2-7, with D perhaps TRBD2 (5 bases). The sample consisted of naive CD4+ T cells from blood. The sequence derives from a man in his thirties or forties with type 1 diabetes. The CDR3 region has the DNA TGTGCCAGCAGCCCCGTCGGCCGGGACTACGAGCAGTACTTC. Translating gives CASSPVGRDYEQYF.